The rows below give T cell receptor beta chains drawn from one sample of a study of cytomegalovirus exposure and HLA in healthy donors. Assay: immunoSEQ multiplex PCR; the TCRdb copy retains only in-frame clones and omits some. The sample holds roughly 90,000 clones. The sample was PBMCs. The receptors were gathered from a man aged 50 to 60 in good health and CMV-seropositive. The CDR3 runs from the conserved cysteine through the conserved F or W. A D gene is named only where the DNA matches it firmly.

TRBD2 | TRBJ2-5 | TRBV7-6 | TGTGCCAGCAGCTTAGGGGGACTAGTACCCAAAGAGACCCAGTACTTC | CASSLGGLVPKETQYF
NA | TRBJ2-1 | TRBV29-1 | TGCAGCGTACAAGCGGGTCCTGGGGATGAGCAGTTCTTC | CSVQAGPGDEQFF
TRBD1 | TRBJ1-4 | TRBV7-9 | TGTGCCAGCAGCTCCCTTCGAGACAGGGTGTGGGAAAAACTGTTTTTT | CASSSLRDRVWEKLFF
NA | TRBJ2-1 | TRBV27 | TGTGCCAGCGCCCTCTCGGGATCCGACAATGAGCAGTTCTTC | CASALSGSDNEQFF
NA | TRBJ1-5 | TRBV7-3 | TGTGCCAGCAGCTTATACGGAGGGGGCAATCAGCCCCAGCATTTT | CASSLYGGGNQPQHF
NA | TRBJ1-3 | TRBV30 | TGTGCCTGGAGTAGGGGATCTGGAAACACCATATATTTT | CAWSRGSGNTIYF
NA | TRBJ1-2 | TRBV5-4 | TGTGCCAGCAGCTTGACGGACTATGGCTACACCTTC | CASSLTDYGYTF
TRBD1 | TRBJ2-2 | TRBV29-1 | TGCAGCTACGGTAAGGTCAGGGGGCCCACACTGGGGAACACCGGGGAGCTGTTTTTT | CSYGKVRGPTLGNTGELFF
TRBD1 | TRBJ1-5 | TRBV29-1 | TGCAGCGCTGGGGAACAGGGGCTTCAGCCCCAGCATTTT | CSAGEQGLQPQHF
TRBD2 | TRBJ2-3 | TRBV28 | TGTGCCAGCAGTTCCTCCGGGACTAGCGGGAGGGCCCCAGATACGCAGTATTTT | CASSSSGTSGRAPDTQYF
TRBD2 | TRBJ2-7 | TRBV25-1 | TGTGCCAGCAGTCCGGGACTAGCGGATTCCTACGAGCAGTACTTC | CASSPGLADSYEQYF
NA | TRBJ2-2 | TRBV7-2 | TGTGCCAGCAGCTTAGATGTGGTTCGGGGGATTAACACCGGGGAGCTGTTTTTT | CASSLDVVRGINTGELFF
TRBD2 | TRBJ2-3 | TRBV9 | TGTGCCAGCAGCACTATAGCGGGAGTTAGGTATTTT | CASSTIAGVRYF
NA | TRBJ1-2 | TRBV9 | TGTGCCAGCAGCGCCAGACAGACTGGACCAGTCGGCTACACCTTC | CASSARQTGPVGYTF
NA | TRBJ1-2 | TRBV19 | TGTGCCAGTATCCCCTTACCGGGAAAGGAATATGGCTACACCTTC | CASIPLPGKEYGYTF
TRBD1 | TRBJ2-7 | TRBV30 | TGTGCCTGGAGTCACTCCCAGGGGGAATACGAGCAGTACTTC | CAWSHSQGEYEQYF
TRBD2 | TRBJ2-7 | TRBV19 | TGTGCCAGTAGTGCCGGGCGGGGGGACTACGAGCAGTACTTC | CASSAGRGDYEQYF
NA | TRBJ2-5 | TRBV7-3 | TGTGCCAGCAGCCAACAGGGATCGACGGAGACCCAGTACTTC | CASSQQGSTETQYF
NA | TRBJ1-1 | TRBV28 | TGTGCCAGCAGGACAGGGAACACTGAAGCTTTCTTT | CASRTGNTEAFF
NA | TRBJ1-6 | TRBV30 | TGTGCCTGGAGTGTACGTATTGCAGGGCGTAACAATTCACCCCTCCACTTT | CAWSVRIAGRNNSPLHF
TRBD1 | TRBJ1-2 | TRBV7-2 | TGTGCCAGCAGCCCGGGACAGGAGAACTATGGCTACACCTTC | CASSPGQENYGYTF
NA | TRBJ1-3 | TRBV21-1 | TGTCCTGGACACTCTGGAAACACCATATATTTT | CPGHSGNTIYF
NA | TRBJ1-2 | TRBV19 | TGTGCCAGTAGCTTCCCCGGCAGGGAGGTACGGGGCTACACCTTC | CASSFPGREVRGYTF
NA | TRBJ2-5 | TRBV18 | TGTGCCAGCTCACCACCTAACGGGGAGACCCAGTACTTC | CASSPPNGETQYF
TRBD2 | TRBJ2-5 | TRBV9 | TGTGCCAGCAGCGTAGAGGGACTAGCGGGAGAAGAGACCCAGTACTTC | CASSVEGLAGEETQYF
NA | TRBJ2-5 | TRBV18 | TGTGCCAGCTCACGGGACGGAGGGGAGACCCAGTACTTC | CASSRDGGETQYF
NA | TRBJ2-5 | TRBV19 | TGTGCCAGTAACCCGACACGAGATACTAGAGTTGGGACCCAGTACTTC | CASNPTRDTRVGTQYF
TRBD2 | TRBJ2-5 | TRBV5-4 | TGTGCCAGCAGCTCGGTGGTAGCGGGAGAGGGGGTGAACTTC | CASSSVVAGEGVNF
NA | TRBJ2-5 | TRBV7-2 | TGTGCCAGCAGCCAGCCCCCCGTAGGAGGACAAGAGACCCAGTACTTC | CASSQPPVGGQETQYF
TRBD2 | TRBJ2-1 | TRBV5-6 | TGTGCCAGCAGCCGACTAGCGGGGGCAAAAGAGCAGTTCTTC | CASSRLAGAKEQFF
NA | TRBJ1-3 | TRBV6-1 | TGTGCCAGCAGGCGTTTGAGGTTTGAAAACACCATATATTTT | CASRRLRFENTIYF
NA | TRBJ2-7 | TRBV5-1 | TGCGCCAGCAGCTTCAGCGGGTCAACCTACGAGCAGTACTTC | CASSFSGSTYEQYF
NA | TRBJ2-3 | TRBV30 | TGTGCCTGGAGTAGGGGCCGACCAAGTGGGCAGTATTTT | CAWSRGRPSGQYF
NA | TRBJ2-1 | TRBV10-3 | TGTGCCATCAGTGACCCGGGAGCCTCCTACAATGAGCAGTTCTTC | CAISDPGASYNEQFF
NA | TRBJ1-5 | TRBV19 | TGTGCCAGTAGTATGGACAGACGACATGGCGATCAGCCCCAGCATTTT | CASSMDRRHGDQPQHF
TRBD1 | TRBJ2-1 | TRBV20-1 | TGCAGTGCTGCTACAGGGGTTGAGCAGTTCTTC | CSAATGVEQFF
TRBD2 | TRBJ2-1 | TRBV4-3 | TGCGCCAGCAGCCAGTCTAGCGGGTACTACAATGAGCAGTTCTTC | CASSQSSGYYNEQFF
NA | TRBJ2-7 | TRBV28 | TGTGCCAGCAGACAAACTAGCTACGAGCAGTACTTC | CASRQTSYEQYF
TRBD2 | TRBJ2-7 | TRBV4-1 | TGCGCCAGCAGCCAAGGACTAGCGGGACGAGGGGAGCAGTACTTC | CASSQGLAGRGEQYF
TRBD2 | TRBJ2-2 | TRBV19 | TGTGCCAGTAGTCCCCGACGGGGGGGCGGCGGGGAGCTGTTTTTT | CASSPRRGGGGELFF
NA | TRBJ2-2 | TRBV30 | TGTGCCTGGAGTGTTCAGGGAACCGGGGAGCTGTTTTTT | CAWSVQGTGELFF
TRBD2 | TRBJ2-3 | TRBV25-1 | TGTGCCAGCAAAGATCAAGAAGCTAGCGGGGTTCAGTATTTT | CASKDQEASGVQYF
NA | TRBJ1-2 | TRBV25-1 | TGTGCCAGCAGTGGGACAGTCGAAGTCCGGGGCTACACCTTC | CASSGTVEVRGYTF
NA | TRBJ1-1 | TRBV5-1 | TGCGCCAGCAGCTTGGATGGGGGGCGCGGGGGTGAAGCTTTCTTT | CASSLDGGRGGEAFF
NA | TRBJ1-2 | TRBV2 | TGTGCCAGCAGTGAAGCGGAAGGGAGGAGGTTTAACTATGGCTACACCTTC | CASSEAEGRRFNYGYTF
TRBD1 | TRBJ1-2 | TRBV18 | TGTGCCAGCTCACTGACAGGGACTAACTATGGCTACACCTTC | CASSLTGTNYGYTF